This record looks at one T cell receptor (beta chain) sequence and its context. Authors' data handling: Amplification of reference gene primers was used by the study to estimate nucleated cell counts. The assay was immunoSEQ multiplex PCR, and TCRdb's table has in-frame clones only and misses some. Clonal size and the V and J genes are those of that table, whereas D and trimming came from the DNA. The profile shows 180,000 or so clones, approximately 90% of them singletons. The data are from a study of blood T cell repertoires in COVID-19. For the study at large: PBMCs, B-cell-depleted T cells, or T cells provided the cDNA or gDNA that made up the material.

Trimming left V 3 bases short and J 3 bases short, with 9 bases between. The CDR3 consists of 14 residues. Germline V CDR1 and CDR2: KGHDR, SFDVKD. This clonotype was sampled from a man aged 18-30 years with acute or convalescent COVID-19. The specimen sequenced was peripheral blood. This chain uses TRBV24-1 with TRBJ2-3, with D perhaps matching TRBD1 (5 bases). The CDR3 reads CATSDQAGTDTQYF. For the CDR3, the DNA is TGTGCCACCAGTGATCAAGCAGGGACAGATACGCAGTATTTT.